Listed below are T cell receptor beta chains from one sample, sequenced in a study of control samples from healthy donors and cancer patients. Using immunoSEQ multiplex PCR, the repertoire was profiled, and TCRdb retains in-frame clones only, with some absent. The repertoire includes 100,000 to 120,000 clones, roughly 90% of them detected once, and around 3.9% sits in the top ten. Sequenced input: PBMCs. The receptors were gathered from a woman between 55 and 75 years old with lung cancer. Both conserved end residues are part of each CDR3. Fields, in order: J gene, clone size, V gene, CDR3 protein. Clone sizes are given selectively: once, few, many, or a class where the clone is expanded.

TRBJ2-2 | . | TRBV19 | CASRWGPGTGELFF
TRBJ1-1 | . | TRBV7-9 | CASSFVGDTEAFF
TRBJ1-2 | . | TRBV19 | CASSTAVFGYTF
TRBJ2-1 | few | TRBV7-2 | CASSPTGTNYNEQFF
TRBJ2-1 | . | TRBV27 | CASSPRLAGVGNEQFF
TRBJ2-1 | . | TRBV19 | CASSMGTSGFYNEQFF
TRBJ2-3 | . | TRBV30 | CAAQKGQRGTDTQYF
TRBJ2-3 | . | TRBV9 | CASSVVGGGVVTDTQYF
TRBJ2-5 | . | TRBV19 | CASSIDRGRGRETQYF
TRBJ1-1 | . | TRBV7-9 | CASSLHQGMVTEAFF
TRBJ1-5 | once | TRBV10-3 | CAISESARGSNQPQHF